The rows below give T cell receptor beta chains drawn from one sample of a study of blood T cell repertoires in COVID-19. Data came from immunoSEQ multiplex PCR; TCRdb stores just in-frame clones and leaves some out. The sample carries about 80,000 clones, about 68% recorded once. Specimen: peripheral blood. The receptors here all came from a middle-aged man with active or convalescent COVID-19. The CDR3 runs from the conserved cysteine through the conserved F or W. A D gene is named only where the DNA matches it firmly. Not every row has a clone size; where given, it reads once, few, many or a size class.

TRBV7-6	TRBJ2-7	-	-	CASSFSSGTNYEQYF	TGTGCCAGCAGCTTTTCCTCCGGGACAAATTACGAGCAGTACTTC
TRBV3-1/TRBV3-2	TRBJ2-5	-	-	CASSPRRFDGVGETQYF	TGTGCCAGCAGCCCCCGGAGGTTCGATGGGGTAGGGGAGACCCAGTACTTC
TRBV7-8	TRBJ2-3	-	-	CASSLGRGDSLTDTQYF	TGTGCCAGCAGCTTAGGGCGGGGGGACAGTCTCACAGATACGCAGTATTTT
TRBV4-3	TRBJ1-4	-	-	CASSQDLSRMFNEKLFF	TGCGCCAGCAGCCAAGATCTGTCGCGGATGTTTAATGAAAAACTGTTTTTT
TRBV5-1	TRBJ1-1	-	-	CASSQSGNTEAFF	TGCGCCAGCAGCCAGTCAGGGAACACTGAAGCTTTCTTT
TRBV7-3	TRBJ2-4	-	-	CASSLTPGSVQNIQYF	TGTGCCAGCAGCTTAACTCCAGGGTCTGTCCAAAACATTCAGTACTTC
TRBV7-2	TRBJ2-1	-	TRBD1	CASSPPGGVHEQFF	TGTGCCAGCAGCCCACCAGGGGGTGTGCATGAGCAGTTCTTC
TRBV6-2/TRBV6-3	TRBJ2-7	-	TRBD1	CASSEAQGAYEQYF	TGTGCCAGCAGTGAGGCCCAGGGGGCATACGAGCAGTACTTC
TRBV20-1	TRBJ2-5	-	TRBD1	CSADRAETQYF	TGCAGTGCTGACAGGGCCGAGACCCAGTACTTC
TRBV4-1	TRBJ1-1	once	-	CASSQGRGNTEAFF	TGCGCCAGCAGCCAGGGGAGGGGGAACACTGAAGCTTTCTTT
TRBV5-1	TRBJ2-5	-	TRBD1	CASSSAIQDRAQTQYF	TGCGCCAGCAGTTCTGCGATCCAGGACAGGGCCCAGACCCAGTACTTC
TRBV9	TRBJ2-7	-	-	CASSVGDTQQYF	TGTGCCAGCAGCGTAGGTGACACCCAGCAGTACTTC
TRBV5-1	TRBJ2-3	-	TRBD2	CASTQLAGGDTQYF	TGCGCCAGCACCCAACTAGCGGGGGGAGATACGCAGTATTTT
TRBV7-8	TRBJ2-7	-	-	CASSPPRDTSYEQYF	TGTGCCAGCAGCCCCCCCCGGGACACCTCCTACGAGCAGTACTTC
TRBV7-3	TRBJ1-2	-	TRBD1	CASSLIGGADYGYTF	TGTGCCAGCAGCTTAATAGGGGGCGCGGACTATGGCTACACCTTC
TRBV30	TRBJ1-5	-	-	CALQQGGNQPQHF	TGTGCCTTACAACAGGGTGGCAATCAGCCCCAGCATTTT
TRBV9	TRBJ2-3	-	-	CASSPPRTDTQYF	TGTGCCAGCAGCCCTCCTCGCACAGATACGCAGTATTTT
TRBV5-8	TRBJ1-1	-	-	CASSLGGLPSEAFF	TGTGCCAGCAGCTTGGGGGGACTACCCTCTGAAGCTTTCTTT
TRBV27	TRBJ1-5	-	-	CASSSPRGAQPQHF	TGTGCCAGCAGTTCCCCCCGAGGAGCCCAGCCCCAGCATTTT
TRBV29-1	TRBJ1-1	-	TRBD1	CSVVGTDHTEAFF	TGCAGCGTTGTGGGGACAGATCACACTGAAGCTTTCTTT
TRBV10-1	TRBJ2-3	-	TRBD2	CASSASGGAGDTQYF	TGCGCCAGCAGTGCCAGCGGGGGGGCCGGAGATACGCAGTATTTT
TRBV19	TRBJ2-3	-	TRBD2	CASSIGGGARQGTQYF	TGTGCCAGTAGTATCGGGGGGGGTGCCAGGCAGGGTACGCAGTATTTT
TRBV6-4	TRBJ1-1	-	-	CASSDSIPGRVGNTEAFF	TGTGCCAGCAGTGACTCGATTCCGGGAAGGGTGGGGAACACTGAAGCTTTCTTT
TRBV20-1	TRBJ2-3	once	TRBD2	CSASKGSGTSGTDTQYF	TGCAGTGCTAGTAAGGGCTCCGGGACTAGCGGCACAGATACGCAGTATTTT
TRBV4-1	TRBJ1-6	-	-	CASSPSVTNSPLHF	TGCGCCAGCAGCCCCTCGGTTACTAATTCACCCCTCCACTTT
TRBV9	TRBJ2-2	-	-	CASSESTGHTGELFF	TGTGCCAGCAGCGAAAGTACAGGGCACACCGGGGAGCTGTTTTTT
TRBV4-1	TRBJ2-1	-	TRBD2	CASSQGRGTNEQFF	TGCGCCAGCAGCCAAGGGCGGGGGACGAATGAGCAGTTCTTC
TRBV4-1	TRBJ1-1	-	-	CASSQDQGTGAFF	TGCGCCAGCAGCCAAGATCAGGGTACAGGAGCTTTCTTT